This T cell receptor beta chain was sequenced in a study of radiotherapy plus CTLA-4 blockade in lung cancer. Across the study: An objective response was seen in about 18% of patients, and disease control in 30% to 35%. Overall study results and limits: Tumor-derived TCR clones expanded in blood after radiotherapy plus ipilimumab. Strongest reported response predictors: early blood clone changes and post-radiation interferon-beta.

It was focal radiation plus CTLA-4 blockade with ipilimumab that patients with chemo-refractory metastatic non-small-cell lung cancer received. With regard to this clone: Its specificity is not known.

Measured with immunoSEQ multiplex PCR; TCRdb has only the in-frame clones, and not every one. The sample carries 65,000 to 95,000 clones, more than 85% recorded once. The V segment lost 5 bases and the J segment 2 bases; nucleotides outside the gene matches: 7. Per germline, CDR1 MNHNY and CDR2 SVGAGI (reference sequence). This CDR3 spans 15 amino acids. The sequence derives from a human donor with non-small cell lung cancer who had stable disease on radiotherapy plus ipilimumab. The rearrangement joins TRBV6-6 to TRBJ2-3; 7 bases agree with TRBD2. The input for sequencing was peripheral blood, taken from a patient treated with radiotherapy plus ipilimumab. The CDR3 loop is CASSHSGNPTDTQYF. CDR3 coding DNA: TGTGCCAGCAGTCACAGCGGGAACCCCACAGATACGCAGTATTTT.